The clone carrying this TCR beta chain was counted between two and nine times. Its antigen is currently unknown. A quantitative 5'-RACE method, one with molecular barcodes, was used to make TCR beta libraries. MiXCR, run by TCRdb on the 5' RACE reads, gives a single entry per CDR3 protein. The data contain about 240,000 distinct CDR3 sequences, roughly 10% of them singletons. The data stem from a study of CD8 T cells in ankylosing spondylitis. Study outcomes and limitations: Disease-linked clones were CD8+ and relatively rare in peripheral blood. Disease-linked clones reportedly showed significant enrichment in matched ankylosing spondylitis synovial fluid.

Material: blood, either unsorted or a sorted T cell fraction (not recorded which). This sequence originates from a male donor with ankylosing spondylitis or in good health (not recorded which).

CDR3: CASSLGPGRAYEQYF. The CDR3, as DNA: TGTGCCAGCAGCTTAGGGCCAGGGCGCGCCTACGAGCAGTACTTC. The V call is TRBV7-9, the J call TRBJ2-7, with D perhaps matching TRBD1 (5 bases). The germline V gene has CDR1 SEHNR and CDR2 FQNEAQ (reference sequence). The CDR3 covers 15 residues. Trimming pared 1 base from V and 2 bases from J, leaving 12 bases between.